A single sample is the source of the 7 T cell receptor beta chains below, sequenced in a study of T cells in women clearing cervical HPV infection. Libraries were prepared by immunoSEQ multiplex PCR; TCRdb keeps only in-frame clonotypes and omits some of them. This sample's table has 30,000 to 35,000 clones. The specimen sequenced was blood buffy coat. The receptors were gathered from a woman between 18 and 70 years old with a cervical HPV16 infection that either progressed to CIN3+ or cleared (not recorded which).

As regards this clone: The read gets to within 3 residues of the CDR3 end, and the germline J gene fills in the rest. The chain combines TRBV18 with TRBJ2-5; possible D gene TRBD2, 5 bases. Trimming took 0 bases from V and 5 from J, leaving 13 bases between them. The CDR3 runs to 15 residues. Germline V gene lookup returns CDR1 KGHSH and CDR2 LQKENI. The CDR3 bases that were read are TGTGCCAGCTCACCACCTTCTAGCCTCGGGGAGACC. It translates to CASSPPSSLGET. The CDR3 reads in full as CASSPPSSLGETQYF.

Partial CDR3 DNA: TGTGCCTGGAGTGTACTTTGGGACAGAGATGGTCGGGGC. This sequence encodes CAWSVLWDRDGRG. The whole CDR3 sequence is CAWSVLWDRDGRGYTF. The gene calls are TRBV30 and TRBJ1-2; 7 bases agree with TRBD1. The read is 3 residues too short to cover the CDR3 end, so that end is filled in from the germline J gene. The CDR3 contains 16 residues. CDR1 GTSNPN and CDR2 SVGIG come from the germline V gene (reference sequence).

The part of the CDR3 DNA that was read is TGTGCCAGCAGCAACCTCCGGGACTATATTTACGAG. As protein: CASSNLRDYIYE. The full CDR3 protein reads CASSNLRDYIYEQYF. The chain links TRBV6-2 or TRBV6-3 to TRBJ2-7; 7 nucleotides match TRBD2. The missing CDR3 end, 3 residues past where the read stops, is filled in from the germline J gene. Germline CDR1 and CDR2: MNHEY and SVGEGT. This CDR3 has 15 residues. V lost 6 bases to trimming and J lost 4 bases; unmatched junction nucleotides: 12.

For this clone: Read data end 3 residues before the CDR3 end; the end is taken from the germline J gene. This chain uses TRBV19 with TRBJ1-2; D uncertain. The CDR3 runs 17 residues. Germline V gives CDR1 LNHDA, CDR2 SQIVND (reference sequence). CDR3 region: CASSIRRLAGGIYDYTF. Partial CDR3 DNA: TGTGCCAGTAGTATAAGGAGGCTAGCGGGAGGAATCTACGAC.

Concerning this clone: The junction departs from the called germline gene at one end, perhaps through a read error. Coverage ceases 3 residues before the CDR3 finishes, and the germline J gene fills in the end. The chain combines TRBV29-1 with TRBJ1-1; tentatively, D is TRBD1 (5 bases). The germline V gene has CDR1 SQVTM and CDR2 ANQGSEA. The CDR3 has 15 amino acids. CDR3 protein: CGVDGPRGGANEAFF. The part of the CDR3 DNA that was read is TGCGGCGTTGATGGGCCGCGTGGAGGGGCTAACGAA.

As for this clone: The CDR3 end falls 3 residues outside the read, so it is completed with the germline J gene. The chain carries TRBV10-3 and TRBJ2-3; 9 bases align to TRBD1. Germline V gene sequence: CDR1 ENHRY, CDR2 SYGVKD. The V and J ends lost 6 bases and 2 bases, in that order; junction bases with no gene match: 6. The CDR3 covers 15 residues. The CDR3 is CAISPRDRATDTQYF. CDR3 DNA (partial): TGTGCCATCAGCCCCCGGGACAGGGCCACAGATACG.

Note on this clone: The CDR3 end lies 3 residues beyond the end of the read and is filled in from the germline J gene. The chain has TRBV7-6 and TRBJ2-2; D is ambiguous. In germline, CDR1 is SGHVS, CDR2 FNYEAQ. This CDR3 region has 14 residues. The sequenced part of the CDR3 DNA is TGTGCCAGCAGCTTAGGCTCCTATAATTCACCG. This codes for CASSLGSYNSP. The whole CDR3 sequence reads CASSLGSYNSPLFF.